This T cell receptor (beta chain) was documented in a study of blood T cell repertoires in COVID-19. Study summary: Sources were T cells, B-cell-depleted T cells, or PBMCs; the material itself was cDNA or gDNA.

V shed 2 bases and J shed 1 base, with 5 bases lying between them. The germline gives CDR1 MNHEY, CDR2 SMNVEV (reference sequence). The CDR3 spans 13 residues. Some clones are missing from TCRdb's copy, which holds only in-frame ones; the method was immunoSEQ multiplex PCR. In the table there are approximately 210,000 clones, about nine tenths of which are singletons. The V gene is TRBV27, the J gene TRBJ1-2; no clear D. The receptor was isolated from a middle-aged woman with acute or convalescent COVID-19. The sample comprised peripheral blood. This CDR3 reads CASSLQVNYGYTF. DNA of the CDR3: TGTGCCAGCAGTTTACAGGTTAACTATGGCTACACCTTC.